What follows are 3 T cell receptor beta chains derived from one specimen sequenced in a study of CD8 T cells in Susac syndrome. Reverse transcription of about 0.5 to 1 ug RNA was carried out with random hexamers. MiXCR was run by TCRdb on the immunoSEQ multiplex PCR reads, yielding one entry per CDR3 protein. The sample yields around 110,000 distinct CDR3 sequences, approximately 96% seen once. Specimen: CD4+ T cells from PBMCs. The receptors were gathered from a human donor with Susac syndrome.

The chain is built from TRBV2 and TRBJ1-1, with a possible D match to TRBD1 (5 bases). This CDR3 contains 13 residues. Germline V gene lookup returns CDR1 SNHLY and CDR2 FYNNEI. With 7 bases removed from V and 1 base from J, the gap between germline ends came to 10 bases. The CDR3 DNA reads as TGTGCCAGCAAATGGCAGGGGAACACTGAAGCTTTCTTT. This codes for CASKWQGNTEAFF.

The V and J genes are TRBV5-1 and TRBJ2-1, with TRBD2 identical over 8 bases. The germline V gene encodes CDR1 SGHRS and CDR2 YFSETQ. The CDR3 extends over 15 amino acids. V lost 0 bases, J lost 15 bases, and 14 bases stayed unmatched. As DNA, the CDR3 is TGCGCCAGCAGCTTGGGGTTATCGAGCAGCCGGGAGGGGTTCTTC. Translation: CASSLGLSSSREGFF.

The CDR3 coding sequence is TGCAGTGCATACCCGGGACAGGGTTACGAGCAGTACTTC. Its protein product is CSAYPGQGYEQYF. The rearrangement uses TRBV20-1 and TRBJ2-7; the match to TRBD1 covers 9 bases. Germline values: CDR1 DFQATT, CDR2 SNEGSKA (reference sequence). The CDR3 has 13 amino acids. J gave up 4 bases and V 6 bases, and 7 bases lay outside the gene matches.